Below are 24 T cell receptor beta chains sequenced from a single sample in a study of blood T cell repertoires in COVID-19 (TCRdb year 2020). The library was generated by the immunoSEQ multiplex PCR assay. In its TCRdb copy, this immuneACCESS table keeps in-frame sequences only and misses some clones. Where compared with another copy, unresolved V genes explain less than half of these, and the others have no known cause. The sample includes about 120,000 clones, with about 85% observed a single time. The top ten constitute about 11% of the sample. Sample: peripheral blood. Receptor source: a man older than 75 with acute or convalescent COVID-19.

The rearrangement links TRBV19 to TRBJ1-2, with 7 bases identical to TRBD1. J lost 4 bases, V lost 9 bases, and 11 bases had no gene match. The CDR3 consists of 14 residues. Germline V gene lookup returns CDR1 LNHDA and CDR2 SQIVND (reference sequence). The CDR3, as DNA: TGTGCCAGCCAATCAGGGGGTAATAGCTATGGCTACACCTTC. This encodes CASQSGGNSYGYTF.

This chain links TRBV6-5 with TRBJ1-3; 8 bases align to TRBD1. Germline V gene sequence: CDR1 MNHEY, CDR2 SVGAGI. This CDR3 has 14 amino acids. V lost 7 bases and J lost 8; bases outside the gene matches: 10. CDR3 protein: CASTRADRDHTIYF. For the CDR3, the DNA is TGTGCCAGCACTCGAGCGGACAGGGACCACACCATATATTTT.

The chain joins TRBV27 to TRBJ2-1; the D is unclear. Germline V gives CDR1 MNHEY, CDR2 SMNVEV (reference sequence). The CDR3 has 15 residues. Trimming took 6 bases from V and 0 from J, leaving 12 bases between them. As DNA, the CDR3 is TGTGCCAGCAGGATGACAACAAGCTCCTACAATGAGCAGTTCTTC. Its protein product is CASRMTTSSYNEQFF.

This chain links TRBV5-6 with TRBJ1-4; D gene uncertain. V was cut by 0 bases and J by 8 bases, with 8 bases left in between. The CDR3 spans 13 residues. Germline lookup yields CDR1 SGHDT and CDR2 YYEEEE. CDR3 DNA: TGTGCCAGCAGCTTGGCCTTCGGGGAAAAACTGTTTTTT. Amino acids: CASSLAFGEKLFF.

This chain links TRBV10-3 with TRBJ1-2; TRBD1 matches 10 bases. Germline CDR1 ENHRY, CDR2 SYGVKD. CDR3 length: 13 residues. The V segment lost 11 bases and the J segment 7 bases; nucleotides outside the gene matches: 10. CDR3 loop: CAARQGASGGYTF. The CDR3 nucleotides read TGTGCCGCCAGACAGGGGGCGAGTGGTGGCTACACCTTC.

The gene calls are TRBV3-1 (or the pseudogene TRBV3-2) and TRBJ1-1; no clear D gene. The V end was cut by 6 bases, the J end by 2 bases, with 13 bases between. Germline CDR1 is LGHDT and CDR2 is YNNKEL (reference sequence). This CDR3 comprises 14 residues. The CDR3 sequence is CASSPYQVNTEAFF. The CDR3 nucleotides are TGTGCCAGCAGTCCCTACCAGGTTAACACTGAAGCTTTCTTT.

This chain connects TRBV5-1 to TRBJ2-2; 10 bases line up with TRBD2. This CDR3 comprises 16 residues. Trimming removed 7 bases from V and 4 bases from J; junction bases left unmatched: 10. The germline V gene encodes CDR1 SGHRS and CDR2 YFSETQ. CDR3 nucleotides: TGCGCCAGCCTTAGCGGGGGGCAAACGGGCACCGGGGAGCTGTTTTTT. Its translation: CASLSGGQTGTGELFF.

This chain links TRBV20-1 with TRBJ1-1; D call uncertain. The CDR3 runs 11 residues. Germline V gives CDR1 DFQATT, CDR2 SNEGSKA (reference sequence). Trimming stripped 5 bases from V and 1 base from J, with 5 bases between. In DNA form, the CDR3 reads TGCAGTGCTCCGCGGAACACTGAAGCTTTCTTT. It codes for CSAPRNTEAFF.

J is TRBJ1-6 and V is TRBV25-1; no clear D gene. Germline CDR1 MGHDK, CDR2 SYGVNS. V was trimmed by 2 bases and J by 4 bases, leaving 9 bases between them. The CDR3 covers 15 residues. CDR3 residues: CASSEVNSYNSPLHF. The CDR3 coding sequence is TGTGCCAGCAGTGAAGTTAACAGTTATAATTCACCCCTCCACTTT.

This clone showed up just once. The V call is TRBV5-1, the J call TRBJ1-1; no clear D gene. The V and J ends lost 0 bases and 4 bases respectively, with 10 bases between them. This CDR3 has 14 residues. CDR1 and CDR2 (germline): SGHRS, YFSETQ. The CDR3 here is CASSLGVQSTEAFF. CDR3 sequence (DNA): TGCGCCAGCAGCTTGGGCGTACAGAGCACTGAAGCTTTCTTT. Drawing the rest from reference TRBV5-1 and TRBJ1-1, the complete variable domain is KAGVTQTPRYLIKTRGQQVTLSCSPISGHRSVSWYQQTPGQGLQFLFEYFSETQRNKGNFPGRFSGRQFSNSRSEMNVSTLELGDSALYLCASSLGVQSTEAFFGQGTRLTVV.

In this sample, this clone turned up a few times. The chain recombines TRBV3-1 (or the pseudogene TRBV3-2) with TRBJ2-2; 8 bases agree with TRBD1. CDR3 length equals 16 residues. CDR1 and CDR2 (germline): LGHDT, YNNKEL (reference sequence). The trim removed 4 bases at V and 0 bases at J, leaving 4 bases unmatched. CDR3 in DNA: TGTGCCAGCAGCCCGCGGGACAGGACGAACACCGGGGAGCTGTTTTTT. It encodes CASSPRDRTNTGELFF.

This sequence joins TRBV7-9 and TRBJ1-6; 7 nucleotides align to TRBD1. Germline assignment: CDR1 SEHNR and CDR2 FQNEAQ (reference sequence). The CDR3 runs 14 residues. The V segment lost 5 bases and the J segment 6 bases; nucleotides outside the gene matches: 4. The CDR3 loop reads CASSDAGGNSPLHF. CDR3 nucleotide sequence: TGTGCCAGCAGCGACGCAGGGGGTAATTCACCCCTCCACTTT.

The chain recombines TRBV6-5 with TRBJ1-2; tentative D call: TRBD1 (6 bases). This CDR3 region has 15 residues. Germline V gene data show CDR1 as MNHEY and CDR2 as SVGAGI. V gave up 7 bases and J gave up 1 base, with 16 bases separating them. The CDR3 region is CASTERGGFNYGYTF. CDR3 bases: TGTGCCAGCACCGAGAGGGGGGGGTTTAACTATGGCTACACCTTC.

The rearrangement joins TRBV27 to TRBJ1-4, with D uncertain. Trimming took 6 bases from V and 12 from J, leaving 5 bases between them. This CDR3 spans 9 amino acids. CDR1 is MNHEY and CDR2 is SMNVEV in the germline V gene (reference sequence). The DNA of the CDR3 is TGTGCCAGCAGACCGGAACTGTTTTTT. Its protein product is CASRPELFF.

The chain joins TRBV30 to TRBJ1-2; 7 bases line up with TRBD1. The CDR3 length is 12 residues. V was clipped by 1 base and J by 12 bases; unmatched bases: 8. Germline CDR1 GTSNPN, CDR2 SVGIG (reference sequence). The DNA of the CDR3 is TGTGCCTGGAGTGCTCAACAGGGGAGGAACACCTTC. Its protein is CAWSAQQGRNTF.

V gene TRBV19 combines with J gene TRBJ1-4, with unresolved D. Germline V gene lookup returns CDR1 LNHDA and CDR2 SQIVND (reference sequence). V lost 2 bases and J 8 bases, leaving 12 bases between the germline ends. CDR3 length: 14 amino acids. The CDR3 here is CASSISQDKEKLFF. CDR3 in DNA: TGTGCCAGTAGTATAAGCCAGGATAAGGAAAAACTGTTTTTT.

V usage is TRBV19 and J usage is TRBJ2-4; unclear D gene. Germline V gives CDR1 LNHDA, CDR2 SQIVND (reference sequence). Trimming took 1 base from V and 7 from J, leaving 5 bases between them. This CDR3 has 12 residues. CDR3: CASSIASNIQYF. In DNA, the CDR3 is TGTGCCAGTAGTATAGCTAGTAACATTCAGTACTTC.

The chain employs TRBV18 and TRBJ2-5; 7 bases match TRBD2. The CDR3 totals 15 residues. The V gene end was trimmed by 0 bases and the J gene end by 1 base; junction bases not matched to a gene: 2. The germline V gene encodes CDR1 KGHSH and CDR2 LQKENI. CDR3 loop: CASSPPGLSQETQYF. The CDR3 nucleotides read TGTGCCAGCTCACCACCGGGACTAAGCCAAGAGACCCAGTACTTC.

This sequence joins TRBV18 and TRBJ1-2, with no clear D. CDR3 length: 15 amino acids. Germline V gene lookup returns CDR1 KGHSH and CDR2 LQKENI. Trimming stripped 1 base from V and 3 bases from J, with 12 bases between. In nucleotides, the CDR3 is TGTGCCAGCTCACCACTCCGGGAAGTGGACTATGGCTACACCTTC. Protein: CASSPLREVDYGYTF.

The chain carries TRBV11-2 and TRBJ2-1; possibly TRBD2 for D (5 bases). The CDR3 length is 13 residues. CDR1 and CDR2 from the germline V gene are SGHAT and FQNNGV. Trimming shortened V by 9 bases and J by 6 bases, and 15 bases separated the two germline ends. CDR3 DNA: TGTGCCAGTGGCCCTAGCAGCCTCAATGAGCAGTTCTTC. This codes for CASGPSSLNEQFF.

J is TRBJ1-1 and V is TRBV15, with 9 bases that match TRBD1. From germline, CDR1 is LNHNV and CDR2 YYDKDF (reference sequence). CDR3 length: 14 amino acids. The V gene end was trimmed by 8 bases and the J gene end by 3 bases; junction bases not matched to a gene: 7. This chain's CDR3 is CATRGGTGHTEAFF. The CDR3 DNA reads as TGTGCCACCCGCGGTGGGACAGGGCACACTGAAGCTTTCTTT.

The chain combines TRBV9 with TRBJ2-7; the D gene is possibly TRBD2 (6 bases). This CDR3 region has 14 residues. The germline CDR1 and CDR2 sequences are SGDLS and YYNGEE. The germline V and J ends were trimmed by 3 bases and 7 bases, with 17 bases remaining between them. CDR3 DNA: TGTGCCAGCAGCGCGGGCAGGAGAGGAGGGGAGCAGTACTTC. The encoded protein is CASSAGRRGGEQYF.

This clone was found a few times. The rearrangement uses TRBV18 and TRBJ1-2; 7 nucleotides line up with TRBD1. The CDR3 is made up of 15 amino acids. The V and J ends lost 2 bases and 3 bases, in that order; junction bases with no gene match: 6. Germline-derived CDR1 and CDR2 are KGHSH and LQKENI. CDR3 region: CASSPFGQADYGYTF. DNA for the CDR3: TGTGCCAGCTCACCATTTGGACAGGCGGACTATGGCTACACCTTC.

The chain is built from TRBV5-1 and TRBJ1-1; 7 bases are a match to TRBD1. This CDR3 comprises 13 residues. J was trimmed by 11 bases and V by 4 bases; bases with no gene match: 11. In germline, CDR1 is SGHRS, CDR2 YFSETQ. This CDR3 is CASSLGQARDAFF. The CDR3 DNA reads TGCGCCAGCAGCCTTGGACAGGCGAGGGACGCTTTCTTT.